This T cell receptor (beta chain) originates from a study of T-cell reconstitution after alpha-beta-depleted transplantation in children. Points from the study as a whole: The authors attributed T-cell counts and diversity one year after transplant mostly to newly produced T cells. Roughly two months post-transplant, alpha-beta T cells reportedly originated from several hundred graft clones that had expanded. At day 60, the high TCRbeta diversity found in some patients originated from recipient T cells and thymic progenitors that had survived.

This clonotype has a count of ten or more. The antigen remains undetermined. Germline CDR1 SGHVS, CDR2 FQNEAQ. The V and J ends lost 3 bases and 1 base, in that order; junction bases with no gene match: 3. This CDR3 has 14 amino acids. Preparation of the TCRbeta library involved a method that used unique molecular identifiers. TCRdb fed the PCR reads into MiXCR, producing one record per CDR3 protein. This sample yields over 85,000 distinct CDR3 sequences, of which around 6.1% are seen a single time; 6.1% belongs to the top ten. Sequencing was performed on PBMCs, mostly from graft donor cells, taken 60 days after TCRalphabeta/CD19-depleted stem cell transplant. The V gene is TRBV7-8, the J gene TRBJ2-7; 7 bases align to TRBD1. This TCR was sampled from a female patient aged 2-15 years who had a stem cell transplant for Fanconi anemia, so the T cells may come from the graft donor. CDR3 residues: CASSFFRGSYEQYF. In DNA form, the CDR3 reads TGTGCCAGCAGCTTCTTCAGGGGGTCCTACGAGCAGTACTTC.